This T cell receptor (beta chain) was sequenced for a study of T cells in Graves' hyperthyroidism and ophthalmopathy. General study findings and limits: The majority of expanded thyroid clonotypes above 0.001 also appeared in blood. Model-based prediction identified ophthalmopathy a median about 6 months prior to its onset.

This clonotype was seen ten or more times. Its antigen is not identified. For the diagnoses, clinical symptoms, serum thyroxine and TRAb, thyroid ultrasound and orbital computed tomography were used. The authors took PBMCs from over 8.5 ml fresh peripheral blood. Looked up from germline, CDR1 is LGHNT and CDR2 is FRNRAP. Trimming at V came to 6 bases and at J to 5 bases, leaving 16 bases not matched to a gene. The CDR3 is 17 residues long. Researchers amplified the TCR beta CDR3 regions from RNA transcripts. A set of HTBI primers served as the primers for a first-round RT-PCR of the TCR CDR3. Using its own MiXCR run on the multiplex PCR reads, TCRdb lists one record per CDR3 protein. The sample contains over 350,000 distinct CDR3 sequences, over 12% of which appear only once.

This clonotype was sampled from a man aged 18 to 29 with Graves' ophthalmopathy. The chain recombines TRBV12-5 with TRBJ2-7; TRBD1 matches at 10 bases. The specimen was blood. Written as DNA, the CDR3 is TGTGCTAGTGGCTGGGTTCCCGGGACAGGGGCCATCCACGAGCAGTACTTC. It codes for CASGWVPGTGAIHEQYF.